The present T cell receptor beta chain was sequenced within a study of T-cell memory formation after mild COVID-19. Study in general: Across donors, TCR clusters were largely donor specific.

One entry per CDR3 protein results from TCRdb running MiXCR on the 5' RACE reads. The profile covers 400,000 to 550,000 distinct CDR3 sequences, with 20% to 30% appearing a single time and approximately 12% taken by the ten largest. Per germline, CDR1 MNHEY and CDR2 SMNVEV (reference sequence). The J segment lost 2 bases and the V segment lost 9 bases, leaving 17 bases of the junction unmatched. This CDR3 has 18 amino acids. This rearrangement joins TRBV27 to TRBJ2-7; 12 positions agree with TRBD2. This sequence was found in an adult woman who had mild COVID-19 (a few samples of this study predate the infection). Cell type and time point are not known. Sequenced material: PBMCs or a T cell subset sorted from them (not recorded which). Written as DNA, the CDR3 is TGTGCCAGTTCCGCGGGGACTAGCGGGCCTCGTAGCCCCTACGAGCAGTACTTC. Translation gives CASSAGTSGPRSPYEQYF.